This entry lists 6 T cell receptor beta chains sequenced from one sample in a study of preoperative IRX-2 immunotherapy in early breast cancer. Data came from immunoSEQ multiplex PCR; TCRdb stores just in-frame clones and leaves some out. Among 75,000 to 100,000 clones listed, 70% to 90% were seen once. Treatment of the sample: preoperative locoregional IRX-2 cytokine immunotherapy. The specimen was tumor tissue, collected after IRX-2 immunotherapy. The source of these receptors is a human donor with breast cancer.

This clone was observed a single time. DNA for the CDR3: TGCAGCTTCTCGGAATCCGGGGATCAGCCCCAGCATTTT. Translation gives CSFSESGDQPQHF. This chain links TRBV29-1 with TRBJ1-5, with D unclear. Trimming cost V 8 bases and J 5 bases, with 16 bases left between them. CDR1 SQVTM and CDR2 ANQGSEA come from the germline V gene. The CDR3 extends over 13 amino acids. Based on the CDR3 plus reference TRBV29-1 and TRBJ1-5, the full variable domain is SAVISQKPSRDICQRGTSLTIQCQVDSQVTMMFWYRQQPGQSLTLIATANQGSEATYESGFVIDKFPISRPNLTFSTLTVSNMSPEDSSIYLCSFSESGDQPQHFGDGTRLSIL.

The CDR3 loop is CASSLWGTGANVLTF. CDR3 coding DNA: TGTGCCAGCAGTTTATGGGGAACTGGGGCCAACGTCCTGACTTTC. The chain combines TRBV28 with TRBJ2-6; D ambiguous. The CDR3 has 15 residues. Trimming removed 0 bases at V and 2 bases at J, with 5 bases between. Germline loops: CDR1 MDHEN, CDR2 SYDVKM.

The genes are TRBV28 and TRBJ1-1; 8 nucleotides line up with TRBD1. Germline values: CDR1 MDHEN, CDR2 SYDVKM. Losses at the gene ends were 3 bases for V and 5 bases for J; bases not matched to a gene: 5. The CDR3 sequence is 14 residues long. The CDR3 reads CASSLGRGLTEAFF. The CDR3 DNA sequence: TGTGCCAGCAGTTTGGGCAGGGGGCTTACTGAAGCTTTCTTT.

This chain uses TRBV27 with TRBJ1-3, with D tentatively TRBD1 (5 bases). Germline loops: CDR1 MNHEY, CDR2 SMNVEV (reference sequence). Trimming took 0 bases from V and 4 from J, leaving 10 bases between them. CDR3 length: 15 residues. DNA of the CDR3: TGTGCCAGCAGTTTATCGCGGGGACGAGGAAACACCATATATTTT. Protein sequence: CASSLSRGRGNTIYF.

CDR3 in amino acids: CASSPQGVVYGYTF. CDR3 DNA: TGCGCCAGCAGCCCTCAGGGGGTAGTCTATGGCTACACCTTC. The J gene is TRBJ1-2, the V gene TRBV5-1, with 7 bases matching TRBD1. Looked up from germline, CDR1 is SGHRS and CDR2 is YFSETQ. CDR3 size: 14 residues. With 4 bases clipped from V and 4 bases from J, the junction kept 7 bases outside the gene matches. The full variable domain, in which reference TRBV5-1 and TRBJ1-2 provide the parts outside the CDR3, is KAGVTQTPRYLIKTRGQQVTLSCSPISGHRSVSWYQQTPGQGLQFLFEYFSETQRNKGNFPGRFSGRQFSNSRSEMNVSTLELGDSALYLCASSPQGVVYGYTFGSGTRLTVV.

The CDR3 loop reads CAASQGINYGYTF. In DNA form, the CDR3 reads TGTGCCGCCTCCCAGGGGATTAACTATGGCTACACCTTC. The chain combines TRBV30 with TRBJ1-2, with D possibly TRBD1 on 6 matching bases. V was cut by 8 bases and J by 1 base, with 14 bases left in between. The CDR3 loop spans 13 amino acids. CDR1 and CDR2 from the germline V gene are GTSNPN and SVGIG (reference sequence).